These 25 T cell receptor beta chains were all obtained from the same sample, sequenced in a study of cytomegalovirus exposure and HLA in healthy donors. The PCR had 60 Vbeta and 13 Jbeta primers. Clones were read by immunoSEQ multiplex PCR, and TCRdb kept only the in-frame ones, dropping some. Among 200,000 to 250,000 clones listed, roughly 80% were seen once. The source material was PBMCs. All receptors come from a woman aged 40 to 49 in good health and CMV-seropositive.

DNA for the CDR3: TGTGCCAGCAGTCCCACCCGACAGGGAATCTATGGCTACACCTTC. Protein: CASSPTRQGIYGYTF. V usage is TRBV28 and J usage is TRBJ1-2, with TRBD1 matching 7 bases. The germline V gene has CDR1 MDHEN and CDR2 SYDVKM. J was trimmed by 4 bases and V by 5 bases; bases with no gene match: 10. CDR3 size: 15 residues.

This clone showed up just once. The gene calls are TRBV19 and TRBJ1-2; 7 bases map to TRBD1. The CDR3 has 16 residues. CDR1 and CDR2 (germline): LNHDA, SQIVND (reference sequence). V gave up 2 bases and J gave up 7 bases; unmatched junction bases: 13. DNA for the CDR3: TGTGCCAGTAGTATACCCCTTTCAGGGGGGTTAATTGGCTACACCTTC. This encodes CASSIPLSGGLIGYTF.

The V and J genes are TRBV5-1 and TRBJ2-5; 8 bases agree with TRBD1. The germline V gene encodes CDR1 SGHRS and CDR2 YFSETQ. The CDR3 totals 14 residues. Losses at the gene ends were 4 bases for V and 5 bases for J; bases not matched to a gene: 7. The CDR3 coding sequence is TGCGCCAGCAGCGTAGGACAGGGACGGGAGACCCAGTACTTC. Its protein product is CASSVGQGRETQYF.

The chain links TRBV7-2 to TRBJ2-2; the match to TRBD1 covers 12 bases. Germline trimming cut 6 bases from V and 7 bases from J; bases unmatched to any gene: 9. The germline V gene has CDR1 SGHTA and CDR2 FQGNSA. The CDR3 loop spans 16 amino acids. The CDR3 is CASRLPGQGALGELFF. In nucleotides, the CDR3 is TGTGCCAGCAGATTACCGGGACAGGGGGCTCTCGGGGAGCTGTTTTTT.

The CDR3 loop reads CASSSGLAGTETQYF. The CDR3 nucleotides read TGCGCCAGCAGCTCCGGACTAGCGGGGACAGAGACCCAGTACTTC. The chain has TRBV5-1 and TRBJ2-5; TRBD2 matches 12 bases. Losses at the gene ends were 3 bases for V and 4 bases for J; bases not matched to a gene: 4. The CDR3 contains 15 residues. Germline assignment: CDR1 SGHRS and CDR2 YFSETQ.

The CDR3 nucleotides read TGTGCCAGCTCACCGAGTCGAGCGGCCGCTAACTATGGCTACACCTTC. Amino acids: CASSPSRAAANYGYTF. J is TRBJ1-2 and V is TRBV18, with D unresolved. CDR1 and CDR2 from the germline V gene are KGHSH and LQKENI. Trimming took off 3 bases at V and 0 bases at J, with 14 bases between the two ends. CDR3 length: 16 amino acids.

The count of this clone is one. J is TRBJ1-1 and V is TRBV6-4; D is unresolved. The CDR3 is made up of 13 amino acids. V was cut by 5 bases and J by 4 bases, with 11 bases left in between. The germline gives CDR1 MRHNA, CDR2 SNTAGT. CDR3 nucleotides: TGTGCCAGCAGTCATTCAGGAAGCACTGAAGCTTTCTTT. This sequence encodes CASSHSGSTEAFF.

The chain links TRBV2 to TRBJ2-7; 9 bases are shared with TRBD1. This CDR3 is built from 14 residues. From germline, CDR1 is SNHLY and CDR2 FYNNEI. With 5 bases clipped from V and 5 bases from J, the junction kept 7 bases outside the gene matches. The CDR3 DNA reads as TGTGCCAGCAGTTACGGGACAGGGTACCACGAGCAGTACTTC. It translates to CASSYGTGYHEQYF.

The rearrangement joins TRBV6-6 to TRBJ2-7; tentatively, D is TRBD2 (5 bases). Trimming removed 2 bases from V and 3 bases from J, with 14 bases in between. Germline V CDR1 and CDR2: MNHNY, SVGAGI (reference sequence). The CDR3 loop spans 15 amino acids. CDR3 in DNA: TGTGCCAGCAGTTACCCGAGGGTTAACTTCTACGAGCAGTACTTC. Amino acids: CASSYPRVNFYEQYF.

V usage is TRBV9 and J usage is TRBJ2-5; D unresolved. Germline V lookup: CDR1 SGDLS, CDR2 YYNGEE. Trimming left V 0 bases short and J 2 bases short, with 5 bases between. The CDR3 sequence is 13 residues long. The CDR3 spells CASSVGLQETQYF. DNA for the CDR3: TGTGCCAGCAGCGTAGGGCTTCAAGAGACCCAGTACTTC.

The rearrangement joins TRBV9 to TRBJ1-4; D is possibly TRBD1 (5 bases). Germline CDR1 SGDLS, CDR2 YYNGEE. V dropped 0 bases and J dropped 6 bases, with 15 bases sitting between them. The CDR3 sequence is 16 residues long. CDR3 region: CASSVGGGVNDEKLFF. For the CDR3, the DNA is TGTGCCAGCAGCGTAGGCGGAGGGGTCAATGATGAAAAACTGTTTTTT.

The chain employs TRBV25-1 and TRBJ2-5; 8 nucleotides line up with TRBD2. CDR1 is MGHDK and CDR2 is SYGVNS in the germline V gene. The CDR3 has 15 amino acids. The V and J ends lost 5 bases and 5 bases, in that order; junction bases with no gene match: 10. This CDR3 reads CASSSLAGPRETQYF. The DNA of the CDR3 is TGTGCCAGCAGTAGCTTAGCGGGGCCGAGGGAGACCCAGTACTTC.

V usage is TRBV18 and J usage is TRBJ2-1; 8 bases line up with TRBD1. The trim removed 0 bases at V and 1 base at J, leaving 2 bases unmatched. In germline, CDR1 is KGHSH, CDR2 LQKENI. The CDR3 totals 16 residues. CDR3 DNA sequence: TGTGCCAGCTCACCACCGAACAGGGGGTCCTACAATGAGCAGTTCTTC. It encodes CASSPPNRGSYNEQFF. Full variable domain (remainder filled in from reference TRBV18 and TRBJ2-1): NAGVMQNPRHLVRRRGQEARLRCSPMKGHSHVYWYRQLPEEGLKFMVYLQKENIIDESGMPKERFSAEFPKEGPSILRIQQVVRGDSAAYFCASSPPNRGSYNEQFFGPGTRLTVL.

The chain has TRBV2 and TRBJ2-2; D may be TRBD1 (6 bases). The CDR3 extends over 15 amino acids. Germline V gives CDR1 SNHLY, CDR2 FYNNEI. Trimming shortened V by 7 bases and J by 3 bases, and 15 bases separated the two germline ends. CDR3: CASTSGGRYTGELFF. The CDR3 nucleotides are TGTGCCAGCACAAGTGGGGGCAGGTACACCGGGGAGCTGTTTTTT.

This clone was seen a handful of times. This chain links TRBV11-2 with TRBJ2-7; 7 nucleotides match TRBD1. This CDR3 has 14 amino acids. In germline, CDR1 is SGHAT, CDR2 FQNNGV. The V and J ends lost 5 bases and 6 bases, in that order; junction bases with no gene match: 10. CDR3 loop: CASSIGTASSEQYF. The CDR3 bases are TGTGCCAGCAGCATAGGGACAGCGTCGTCCGAGCAGTACTTC.

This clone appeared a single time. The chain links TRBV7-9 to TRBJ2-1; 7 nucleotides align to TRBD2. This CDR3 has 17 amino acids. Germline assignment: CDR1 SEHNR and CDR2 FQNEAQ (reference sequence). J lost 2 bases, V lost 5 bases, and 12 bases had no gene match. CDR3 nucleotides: TGTGCCAGCAGCCCGGAGGAGGAGCGGGGCCCCTACAATGAGCAGTTCTTC. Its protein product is CASSPEEERGPYNEQFF.

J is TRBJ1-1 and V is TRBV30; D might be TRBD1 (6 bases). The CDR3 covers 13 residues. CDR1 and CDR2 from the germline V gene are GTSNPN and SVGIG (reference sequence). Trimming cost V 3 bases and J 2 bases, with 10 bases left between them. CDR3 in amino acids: CAWSRDTNTEAFF. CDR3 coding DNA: TGTGCCTGGAGCCGGGACACTAACACTGAAGCTTTCTTT.

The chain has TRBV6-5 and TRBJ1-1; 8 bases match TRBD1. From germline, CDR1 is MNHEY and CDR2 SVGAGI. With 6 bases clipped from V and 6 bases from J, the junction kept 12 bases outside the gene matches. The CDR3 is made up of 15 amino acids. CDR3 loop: CASRQASDRASEAFF. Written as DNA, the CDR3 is TGTGCCAGCAGGCAAGCCTCGGACAGGGCCTCTGAAGCTTTCTTT.

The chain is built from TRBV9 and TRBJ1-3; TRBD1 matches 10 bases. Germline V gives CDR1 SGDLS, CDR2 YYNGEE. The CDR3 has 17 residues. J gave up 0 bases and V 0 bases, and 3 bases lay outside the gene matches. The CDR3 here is CASSVVGTGDSGNTIYF. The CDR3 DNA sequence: TGTGCCAGCAGCGTAGTAGGGACAGGGGACTCTGGAAACACCATATATTTT.

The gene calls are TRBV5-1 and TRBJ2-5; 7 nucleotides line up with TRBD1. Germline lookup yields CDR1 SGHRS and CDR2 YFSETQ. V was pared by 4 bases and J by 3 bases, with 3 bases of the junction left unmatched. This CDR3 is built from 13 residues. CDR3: CASSQTGEETQYF. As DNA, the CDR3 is TGCGCCAGCAGCCAAACAGGGGAAGAGACCCAGTACTTC.

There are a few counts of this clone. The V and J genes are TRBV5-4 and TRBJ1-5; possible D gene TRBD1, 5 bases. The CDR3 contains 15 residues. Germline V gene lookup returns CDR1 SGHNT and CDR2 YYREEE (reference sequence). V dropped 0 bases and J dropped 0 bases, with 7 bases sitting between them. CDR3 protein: CASSLERGSNQPQHF. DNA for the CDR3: TGTGCCAGCAGCTTGGAAAGGGGTAGCAATCAGCCCCAGCATTTT.

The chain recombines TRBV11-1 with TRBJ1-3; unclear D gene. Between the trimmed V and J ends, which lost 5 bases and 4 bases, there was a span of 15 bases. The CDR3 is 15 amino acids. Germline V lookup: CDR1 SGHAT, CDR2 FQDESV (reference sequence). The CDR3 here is CASSLPGSPGNTIYF. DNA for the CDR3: TGTGCCAGCAGCCTTCCGGGGTCTCCAGGAAACACCATATATTTT.

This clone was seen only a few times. CDR3 amino acids: CSVGTGGNQPQHF. The CDR3 DNA follows: TGCAGCGTTGGAACAGGGGGGAATCAGCCCCAGCATTTT. The chain has TRBV29-1 and TRBJ1-5; the match to TRBD1 covers 8 bases. The CDR3 has 13 residues. The J segment lost 4 bases and the V segment lost 4 bases, leaving 3 bases of the junction unmatched. Germline lookup yields CDR1 SQVTM and CDR2 ANQGSEA. Full variable domain (remainder filled in from reference TRBV29-1 and TRBJ1-5): SAVISQKPSRDICQRGTSLTIQCQVDSQVTMMFWYRQQPGQSLTLIATANQGSEATYESGFVIDKFPISRPNLTFSTLTVSNMSPEDSSIYLCSVGTGGNQPQHFGDGTRLSIL.

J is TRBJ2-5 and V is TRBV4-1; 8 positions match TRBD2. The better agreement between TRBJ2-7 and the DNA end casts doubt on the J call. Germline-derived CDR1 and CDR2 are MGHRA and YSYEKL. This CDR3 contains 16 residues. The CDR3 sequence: CASSQELAGLSYEQYF. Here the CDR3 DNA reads TGCGCCAGCAGCCAAGAGCTAGCGGGCCTTTCCTACGAGCAGTACTTC.

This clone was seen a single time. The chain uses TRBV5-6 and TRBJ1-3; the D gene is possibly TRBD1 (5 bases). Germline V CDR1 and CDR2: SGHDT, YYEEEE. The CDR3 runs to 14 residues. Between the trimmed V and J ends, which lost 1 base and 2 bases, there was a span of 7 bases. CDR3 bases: TGTGCCAGCAGCTTGTGGGGGGCTGGAAACACCATATATTTT. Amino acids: CASSLWGAGNTIYF.